This T cell receptor beta chain was recovered during a study of spatial heterogeneity in lung cancer. Trimming cost V 6 bases and J 7 bases, with 9 bases left between them. The CDR3 contains 11 residues. Per the germline V gene, CDR1 is SQVTM and CDR2 is ANQGSEA. Documented time point: sample taken at primary tumor resection. Unsorted whole RNA from tumor, nontumor lung or frozen PBMC underwent sequencing. This clonotype was observed many times. Found in a library prepared for alpha chains, this beta chain is an off-target read, and its abundance has little meaning. Each CDR3 protein is one row after TCRdb ran MiXCR on the 5' RACE reads. The data show approximately 15,000 distinct CDR3 sequences, about 3.6% seen once.

Specimen: normal lung tissue next to the tumor, collected at surgery. The genes are TRBV29-1 and TRBJ2-2; TRBD1 is a possible D gene (5 bases). This sequence was found in a male donor with early-stage non-small cell lung cancer. The CDR3 sequence is CSVAGFGELFF. Here the CDR3 DNA reads TGCAGCGTAGCAGGGTTCGGGGAGCTGTTTTTT.